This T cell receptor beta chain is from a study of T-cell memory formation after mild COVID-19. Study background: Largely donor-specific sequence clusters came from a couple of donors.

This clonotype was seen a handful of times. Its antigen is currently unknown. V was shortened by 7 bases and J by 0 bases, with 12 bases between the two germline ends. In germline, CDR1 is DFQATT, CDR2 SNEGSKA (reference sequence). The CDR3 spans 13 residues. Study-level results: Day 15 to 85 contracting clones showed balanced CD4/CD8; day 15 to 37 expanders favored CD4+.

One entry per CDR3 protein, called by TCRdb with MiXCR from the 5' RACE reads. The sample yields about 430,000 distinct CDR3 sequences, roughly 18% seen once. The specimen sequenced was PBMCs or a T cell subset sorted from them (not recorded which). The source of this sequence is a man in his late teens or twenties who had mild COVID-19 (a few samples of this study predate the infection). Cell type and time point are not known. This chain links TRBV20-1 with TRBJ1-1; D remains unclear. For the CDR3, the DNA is TGCAGTGTTACTCCGGGGATGAACACTGAAGCTTTCTTT. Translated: CSVTPGMNTEAFF.